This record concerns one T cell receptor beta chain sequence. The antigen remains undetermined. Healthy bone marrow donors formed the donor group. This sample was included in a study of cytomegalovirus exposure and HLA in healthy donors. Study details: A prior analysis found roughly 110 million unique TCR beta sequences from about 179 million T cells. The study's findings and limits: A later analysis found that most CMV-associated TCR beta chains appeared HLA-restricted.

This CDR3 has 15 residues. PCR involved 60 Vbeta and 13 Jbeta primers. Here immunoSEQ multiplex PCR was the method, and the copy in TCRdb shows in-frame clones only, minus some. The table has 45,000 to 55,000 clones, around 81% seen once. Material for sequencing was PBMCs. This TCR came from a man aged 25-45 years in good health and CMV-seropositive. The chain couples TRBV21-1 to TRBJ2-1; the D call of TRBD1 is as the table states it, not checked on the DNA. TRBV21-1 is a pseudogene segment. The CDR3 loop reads CASRNDRGFNNEQFF. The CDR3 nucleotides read TGTGCCAGCAGAAACGACAGGGGCTTTAACAATGAGCAGTTCTTC.